This T cell receptor (beta chain) was documented in a study of blood T cell repertoires in COVID-19. Per germline, CDR1 GTSNPN and CDR2 SVGIG (reference sequence). This CDR3 region has 15 residues. After removal of 3 bases from V and 6 bases from J, the junction contained 10 bases not matched to a gene. The method was immunoSEQ multiplex PCR; TCRdb's version includes in-frame clones alone and lacks a portion of them. The table records around 150,000 clones, over 75% of them present only once. This receptor was obtained from a human donor in a cohort sampled during active COVID-19. This rearrangement joins TRBV30 to TRBJ2-1; the match to TRBD2 covers 8 bases. Sequencing was carried out using peripheral blood. The CDR3 nucleotides are TGTGCCTGGAGCCCTCGAGCGGGGGCAGGCAATGAGCAGTTCTTC. Translating gives CAWSPRAGAGNEQFF.